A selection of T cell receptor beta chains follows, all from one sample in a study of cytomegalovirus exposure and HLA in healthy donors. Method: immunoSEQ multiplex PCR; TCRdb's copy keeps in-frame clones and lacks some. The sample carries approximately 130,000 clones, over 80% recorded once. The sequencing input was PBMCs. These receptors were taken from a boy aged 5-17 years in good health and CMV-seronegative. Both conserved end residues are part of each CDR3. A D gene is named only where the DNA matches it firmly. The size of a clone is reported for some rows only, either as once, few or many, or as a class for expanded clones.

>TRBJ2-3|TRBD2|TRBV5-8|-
CASSLGLAGPPTSTDTQYF
TGTGCCAGCAGCCTGGGACTAGCGGGACCTCCTACTAGCACAGATACGCAGTATTTT
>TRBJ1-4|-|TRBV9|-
CASSPTATNEKLFF
TGTGCCAGCAGCCCGACAGCAACTAATGAAAAACTGTTTTTT
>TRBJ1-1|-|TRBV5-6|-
CASSLGPTEAFF
TGTGCCAGCAGCTTGGGGCCCACTGAAGCTTTCTTT
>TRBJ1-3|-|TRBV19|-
CASSTPDSGNTIYF
TGTGCCAGTAGTACTCCCGACAGCGGAAACACCATATATTTT
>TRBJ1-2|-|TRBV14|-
CASSTQGTYGYTF
TGTGCCAGCAGCACACAGGGTACCTATGGCTACACCTTC
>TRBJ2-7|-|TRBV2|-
CASSGTYYLNEQYF
TGTGCCAGCAGCGGGACTTACTACCTAAACGAGCAGTACTTC
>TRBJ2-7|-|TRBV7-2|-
CASSLGGEPSYEQYF
TGTGCCAGCAGCCTAGGGGGGGAGCCCTCCTACGAGCAGTACTTC
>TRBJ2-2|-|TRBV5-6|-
CASSLDGGLHGELFF
TGTGCCAGCAGCTTGGATGGGGGCCTGCACGGGGAGCTGTTTTTT
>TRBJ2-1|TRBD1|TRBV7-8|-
CASSFLQGAEGEQFF
TGTGCCAGCAGCTTTTTACAGGGGGCGGAAGGTGAGCAGTTCTTC
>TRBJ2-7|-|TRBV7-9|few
CASSLRGSYEQYF
TGTGCCAGCAGCTTACGGGGTAGCTACGAGCAGTACTTC
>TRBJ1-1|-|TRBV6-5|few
CASSYSGHLNTEAFF
TGTGCCAGCAGTTACTCGGGGCACCTGAACACTGAAGCTTTCTTT
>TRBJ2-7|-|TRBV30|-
CAWSVTPEAYEQYF
TGTGCCTGGAGTGTGACCCCTGAGGCCTACGAGCAGTACTTC
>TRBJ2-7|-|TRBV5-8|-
CASDSTGSSYEQYF
TGTGCCAGCGACTCCACTGGCAGCTCCTACGAGCAGTACTTC
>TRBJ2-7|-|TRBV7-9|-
CASSLGAGAAYEQYF
TGTGCCAGCAGCTTAGGTGCAGGGGCTGCCTACGAGCAGTACTTC
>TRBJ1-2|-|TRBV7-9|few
CASSFRQGANYGYTF
TGTGCCAGCAGCTTCCGGCAGGGTGCTAACTATGGCTACACCTTC
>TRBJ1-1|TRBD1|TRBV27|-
CASSLYTGGPTEAFF
TGTGCCAGCAGTTTATATACAGGGGGTCCCACTGAAGCTTTCTTT
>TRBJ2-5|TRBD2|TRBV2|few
CASRIFPGLAGGGETQYF
TGTGCCAGCAGAATTTTTCCGGGACTAGCGGGAGGGGGAGAGACCCAGTACTTC
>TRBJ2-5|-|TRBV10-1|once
CASSRQAVGETQYF
TGCGCCAGCAGTCGACAGGCGGTGGGAGAGACCCAGTACTTC
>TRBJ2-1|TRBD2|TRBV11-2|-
CASSFSGRRGDEQFF
TGTGCCAGCAGCTTTAGCGGGAGACGCGGGGATGAGCAGTTCTTC
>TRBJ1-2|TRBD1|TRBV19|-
CASSIDSGTGNYGYTF
TGTGCCAGTAGTATAGACTCCGGGACAGGGAACTATGGCTACACCTTC
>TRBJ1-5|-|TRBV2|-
CASSEGDQPQHF
TGTGCCAGCAGTGAAGGAGATCAGCCCCAGCATTTT
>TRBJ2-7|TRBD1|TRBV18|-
CASSPGTGDYEQYF
TGTGCCAGCTCACCAGGGACAGGGGACTACGAGCAGTACTTC
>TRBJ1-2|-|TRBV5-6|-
CASSPGLRVSNYGYTF
TGTGCCAGCAGCCCTGGATTGAGGGTTAGTAACTATGGCTACACCTTC
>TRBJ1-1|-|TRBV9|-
CASSGGDTEAFF
TGTGCCAGCAGCGGGGGCGACACTGAAGCTTTCTTT
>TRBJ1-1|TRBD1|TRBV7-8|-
CASSWGYRGHPTEAFF
TGTGCCAGCAGCTGGGGGTACAGGGGACACCCCACTGAAGCTTTCTTT
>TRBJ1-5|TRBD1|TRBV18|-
CASSPTGGQPQHF
TGTGCCAGCTCACCGACAGGGGGTCAGCCCCAGCATTTT
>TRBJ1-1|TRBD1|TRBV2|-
CASKRDRGSTTEAFF
TGTGCCAGCAAGAGGGACAGGGGATCGACCACTGAAGCTTTCTTT
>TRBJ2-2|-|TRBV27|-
CASSPGTTGELFF
TGTGCCAGCAGTCCAGGGACAACCGGGGAGCTGTTTTTT